This is a list of T cell receptor beta chains from one sample in a study of blood T cell repertoires in COVID-19. TCRdb keeps only in-frame clones here, not all; method: immunoSEQ multiplex PCR. The table has roughly 300,000 clones, approximately 84% seen once. Sequencing was performed on PBMCs or T cells enriched from blood (not recorded which). These receptors were taken from a woman in her twenties or thirties who had recovered from COVID-19. The conserved cysteine and the conserved F or W are not part of the CDR3 here. Each record gives: D gene, V gene, J gene, CDR3 protein. D genes are given only for firm matches.

>.|TRBV18|TRBJ2-3
ASSPPIATDTQY
>TRBD1|TRBV19|TRBJ1-2
ASSIGQGINYGYT
>TRBD1|TRBV4-1|TRBJ2-3
ASSPEGAVTDTQY
>TRBD2|TRBV9|TRBJ2-3
ASSVGPLGKRGSTDTQY
>TRBD1|TRBV7-8|TRBJ1-5
ASSYLGDRGSRVGNQPQH
>TRBD1|TRBV7-2|TRBJ1-5
ASSYRTGGFNQPQH
>TRBD1|TRBV3-1/TRBV3-2|TRBJ2-7
ASSQRGQPYEQY
>.|TRBV5-4|TRBJ2-7
ASSQIGGGEQY
>.|TRBV19|TRBJ1-6
ASSHTPPFGDNSPLH
>TRBD2|TRBV5-4|TRBJ2-5
ASSLVVLAGVETQY
>.|TRBV7-9|TRBJ1-2
ASSQGSGGGYT
>.|TRBV30|TRBJ1-4
AWSMSGFSTNEKLF
>.|TRBV19|TRBJ2-7
ASSTLATSTGAYEQY
>TRBD2|TRBV6-5|TRBJ2-5
ASRTGGQDETQY
>.|TRBV11-2|TRBJ1-1
ASRWGRNSAATEAF
>.|TRBV13|TRBJ2-5
ASSLGASGRGRPETQY
>TRBD1|TRBV6-6|TRBJ2-7
ASRRGQGSYEQY
>TRBD2|TRBV4-1|TRBJ2-2
ASSQESSGGGTGELF
>.|TRBV20-1|TRBJ2-3
SAKGGDTQY
>.|TRBV4-3|TRBJ1-2
ASSQVAGANGYT
>.|TRBV11-2|TRBJ2-1
ASSPGVGPYNEQF
>.|TRBV29-1|TRBJ1-1
SVARGPTEAF
>.|TRBV3-1/TRBV3-2|TRBJ1-6
ASSQVVRGSNSPLH
>TRBD1|TRBV4-3|TRBJ1-1
ASSPERGLGSF
>.|TRBV3-1/TRBV3-2|TRBJ2-3
ASSQRLPAGALAQY
>TRBD1|TRBV7-2|TRBJ2-7
ASSPSLTGTGILSYEQY
>.|TRBV19|TRBJ2-1
ASSQAGYSYNEQF
>TRBD1|TRBV13|TRBJ2-7
ASSPRTGVRY
>.|TRBV19|TRBJ1-5
ASSTRGFQPQH
>.|TRBV5-1|TRBJ1-1
ASSPSMTAGEAF
>TRBD2|TRBV11-2|TRBJ2-3
ASSLYGGEDTQY